The T cell receptor (beta chain) under discussion was sequenced for a study of blood T cell repertoires in COVID-19. Across the whole study: Samples representing acute and convalescent COVID-19 were sourced from the United States, Italy and Spain. PBMCs, B-cell-depleted T cells, or T cells were the source of the cDNA or gDNA that made up the material.

The CDR3 has 19 amino acids. The V and J ends lost 2 bases and 1 base respectively, with 21 bases between them. Germline CDR1 is LNHDA and CDR2 is SQIVND (reference sequence). Source study methods: Reference gene primer amplification yielded estimated nucleated cell counts. Only in-frame clones appear in the TCRdb table, and some are missing; sequencing was by immunoSEQ multiplex PCR. D and trimming come from the DNA, and the V and J calls and clone size come from that table. The data show 110,000 to 150,000 clones, with under 85% seen just once and 5.5% to 8% held by the top ten. This sequence was found in a human donor in a cohort sampled during active COVID-19. The rearrangement joins TRBV19 to TRBJ2-1, with D maybe TRBD2 (6 bases). Sequencing was carried out using peripheral blood. The CDR3 loop is CASSIRQNGAAGSYNEQFF. The CDR3 DNA reads TGTGCCAGTAGTATAAGGCAAAATGGGGCCGCGGGATCCTACAATGAGCAGTTCTTC. Supplemented by reference TRBV19 and TRBJ2-1, the full variable domain reads DGGITQSPKYLFRKEGQNVTLSCEQNLNHDAMYWYRQDPGQGLRLIYYSQIVNDFQKGDIAEGYSVSREKKESFPLTVTSAQKNPTAFYLCASSIRQNGAAGSYNEQFFGPGTRLTVL.